The 28 T cell receptor beta chains given below trace back to one sample, sequenced in a study of shared clonotypes between healthy human individuals. TCRdb keeps only in-frame clones here, not all; method: immunoSEQ multiplex PCR. The table includes 650,000 to 750,000 clones, about three quarters detected once. Sequencing used memory CD4+ T cells sorted from blood. Subset reported: CD45RA-negative fraction. These receptor sequences come from a woman aged 25 to 39 in good health.

This clone came up a few times. This may be a read error: a much more frequent sequence differs by one nucleotide. Other DNA sequences of this sample code for an identical CDR3. The chain joins TRBV28 to TRBJ1-5; TRBD1 matches at 9 bases. Per germline, CDR1 MDHEN and CDR2 SYDVKM. The CDR3 is made up of 15 amino acids. With V trimmed by 6 bases and J by 1 base, 4 bases remained unmatched. CDR3 sequence reads: CASSWTGASNQPQHF. Written as DNA, the CDR3 is TGTGCCAGCAGCTGGACAGGGGCCAGCAATCAGCCCCAGCATTTT.

The chain recombines TRBV7-9 with TRBJ2-7; D possibly corresponds to TRBD2 (5 bases). V lost 3 bases and J 3 bases, leaving 9 bases between the germline ends. Germline assignment: CDR1 SEHNR and CDR2 FQNEAQ (reference sequence). The CDR3 has 13 residues. The CDR3 nucleotides read TGTGCCAGCAGCTTCCGGACTCACTACGAGCAGTACTTC. As protein: CASSFRTHYEQYF.

V is TRBV5-1 and J is TRBJ2-1; weak D call: TRBD2 (6 bases). Germline lookup yields CDR1 SGHRS and CDR2 YFSETQ. The length of the CDR3 is 16 residues. V dropped 0 bases and J dropped 4 bases, with 14 bases sitting between them. CDR3 protein: CASSLEASEEYNEQFF. DNA for the CDR3: TGCGCCAGCAGCTTGGAGGCTAGCGAGGAGTACAATGAGCAGTTCTTC.

This sequence joins TRBV7-6 and TRBJ2-7; D could derive from TRBD1 or TRBD2 (7 bases each). V lost 5 bases, J lost 2 bases, and 28 bases lay in between. Germline-derived CDR1 and CDR2 are SGHVS and FNYEAQ. This CDR3 is 19 amino acids long. This chain's CDR3 is CASSESQGGLARLTYEQYF. CDR3 DNA sequence: TGTGCCAGCAGCGAATCCCAGGGGGGGCTAGCAAGATTAACCTACGAGCAGTACTTC.

The V and J genes are TRBV5-4 and TRBJ2-7, with 9 bases that match TRBD2. The CDR3 extends over 15 amino acids. Germline values: CDR1 SGHNT, CDR2 YYREEE (reference sequence). J gave up 5 bases and V 4 bases, and 10 bases lay outside the gene matches. Written as DNA, the CDR3 is TGTGCCAGCAGCCGGACTAGCGCAAATAGGAACGAGCAGTACTTC. Amino acid sequence: CASSRTSANRNEQYF.

This chain connects TRBV18 to TRBJ2-2; D possibly corresponds to TRBD2 (6 bases). CDR3 length: 14 amino acids. In germline, CDR1 is KGHSH, CDR2 LQKENI. Trimming removed 4 bases from V and 4 bases from J, with 10 bases in between. In DNA form, the CDR3 reads TGTGCCAGCTCACGTCTGGGGGGCACCGGGGAGCTGTTTTTT. Protein sequence: CASSRLGGTGELFF.

V is TRBV7-2 and J is TRBJ1-2; 10 nucleotides agree with TRBD1. This CDR3 is built from 15 residues. V was clipped by 6 bases and J by 8 bases; unmatched bases: 12. Germline CDR1 SGHTA, CDR2 FQGNSA. The CDR3 region has the DNA TGTGCCAGCAGAGCCGGGACAGGGGTGCAGGGAGGCTACACCTTC. Amino acids: CASRAGTGVQGGYTF. Drawing the rest from reference TRBV7-2 and TRBJ1-2, the complete variable domain is GAGVSQSPSNKVTEKGKDVELRCDPISGHTALYWYRQSLGQGLEFLIYFQGNSAPDKSGLPSDRFSAERTGGSVSTLTIQRTQQEDSAVYLCASRAGTGVQGGYTFGSGTRLTVV.

CDR3 region: CASNLGQATDTQYF. In DNA, the CDR3 is TGCGCCAGCAACCTAGGACAGGCCACAGATACGCAGTATTTT. The chain employs TRBV5-1 and TRBJ2-3, with TRBD1 matching over 7 bases. The CDR3 has 14 amino acids. The germline V gene has CDR1 SGHRS and CDR2 YFSETQ. V lost 6 bases and J lost 2; bases outside the gene matches: 6.

This clone was observed a single time. The CDR3, as DNA: TGTGCCAGCAGCCTCACCGTACTAGCCAAAAACATTCAGTACTTC. It specifies CASSLTVLAKNIQYF. The chain is built from TRBV6-5 and TRBJ2-4, with no clear D. This CDR3 is 15 amino acids long. Per the germline V gene, CDR1 is MNHEY and CDR2 is SVGAGI. Trimming took off 6 bases at V and 0 bases at J, with 12 bases between the two ends.

CDR3 sequence: CASSSQGPLVTEAFF. CDR3 in DNA: TGTGCCAGCAGTTCTCAGGGGCCCCTTGTGACTGAAGCTTTCTTT. The chain has TRBV5-4 and TRBJ1-1; TRBD1 is a possible D gene (6 bases). The CDR3 contains 15 residues. Germline assignment: CDR1 SGHNT and CDR2 YYREEE (reference sequence). V lost 5 bases and J 5 bases, leaving 19 bases between the germline ends.

The gene calls are TRBV5-1 and TRBJ2-7; 7 bases agree with TRBD1. There are 15 residues in the CDR3. Trimming took 2 bases from V and 4 from J; bases not matched to a gene: 9. Germline V CDR1 and CDR2: SGHRS, YFSETQ. In DNA form, the CDR3 reads TGCGCCAGCAGCTTAATGGTGGGACAGTCGTACGAGCAGTACTTC. Its protein product is CASSLMVGQSYEQYF.

This chain links TRBV5-1 with TRBJ1-2, with 7 positions matching TRBD1. J gave up 3 bases and V 4 bases, and 6 bases lay outside the gene matches. CDR1 SGHRS and CDR2 YFSETQ come from the germline V gene. The CDR3 spans 14 residues. CDR3 protein: CASSRAQGDYGYTF. The DNA for the CDR3 is TGCGCCAGCAGCAGAGCTCAGGGGGACTATGGCTACACCTTC.

This chain connects TRBV19 to TRBJ1-5, with 10 nucleotides matching TRBD1. Germline V gene data show CDR1 as LNHDA and CDR2 as SQIVND (reference sequence). The CDR3 length is 15 residues. J lost 11 bases, V lost 3 bases, and 10 bases had no gene match. CDR3 DNA sequence: TGTGCCAGTAGTATTTCCGGACAGGGGGGACCAGCCCAGCATTTT. Residues: CASSISGQGGPAQHF.

This sequence joins TRBV11-2 and TRBJ1-1; no definite D call. Per the germline V gene, CDR1 is SGHAT and CDR2 is FQNNGV. The CDR3 totals 13 residues. Between the trimmed V and J ends, which lost 3 bases and 2 bases, there was a span of 7 bases. CDR3: CASSFSPNTEAFF. In nucleotides, the CDR3 is TGTGCCAGCAGCTTCTCTCCCAACACTGAAGCTTTCTTT.

Details on this clone: Different DNA sequences within this sample yield the same CDR3. The gene calls are TRBV5-1 and TRBJ2-6, with 7 nucleotides matching TRBD1. The length of the CDR3 is 14 residues. The V segment lost 4 bases and the J segment 4 bases; nucleotides outside the gene matches: 2. Germline CDR1 is SGHRS and CDR2 is YFSETQ. CDR3 sequence reads: CASSQGVGANVLTF. The CDR3, as DNA: TGCGCCAGCAGCCAGGGGGTGGGGGCCAACGTCCTGACTTTC.

This chain connects TRBV28 to TRBJ1-1; D unresolved. The CDR3 is made up of 13 amino acids. Germline V gene data show CDR1 as MDHEN and CDR2 as SYDVKM. With 10 bases removed from V and 4 bases from J, the gap between germline ends came to 16 bases. CDR3 protein: CATLGISITEAFF. The CDR3 coding sequence is TGTGCCACCCTTGGAATCAGTATCACTGAAGCTTTCTTT.

V and J are TRBV14 and TRBJ2-1; D may match TRBD1 or TRBD2 (5 bases each). Germline CDR1 is SGHDN and CDR2 is FVKESK. Trimming left V 0 bases short and J 3 bases short, with 12 bases between. The CDR3 is made up of 16 amino acids. CDR3 in DNA: TGTGCCAGCAGCCAAGATGGGGCGGGTTACTACAATGAGCAGTTCTTC. This codes for CASSQDGAGYYNEQFF.

Concerning this clone: A junction end diverges from the germline sequence, so it may reflect a read error. The chain is built from TRBV7-9 and TRBJ2-2, with D possibly being TRBD1 or TRBD2 (5 bases each). The CDR3 contains 15 residues. CDR1 is SEHNR and CDR2 is FQNEAQ in the germline V gene (reference sequence). This CDR3 reads CASPSGTKNAGELFF. CDR3 DNA: TGTGCCAGCCCCTCCGGGACCAAGAACGCCGGGGAGCTGTTTTTT. Full variable domain (missing parts from reference TRBV7-9 and TRBJ2-2): DTGVSQNPRHKITKRGQNVTFRCDPISEHNRLYWYRQTLGQGPEFLTYFQNEAQLEKSRLLSDRFSAERPKGSFSTLEIQRTEQGDSAMYLCASPSGTKNAGELFFGEGSRLTVL.

The chain combines TRBV10-3 with TRBJ1-1, with 11 bases identical to TRBD1. J was trimmed by 5 bases and V by 3 bases; bases with no gene match: 11. This CDR3 is 17 amino acids long. Germline CDR1 ENHRY, CDR2 SYGVKD. As DNA, the CDR3 is TGTGCCATCAGTGATCCTTCCGGGACAGGGGGTGGGACTGAAGCTTTCTTT. Translation: CAISDPSGTGGGTEAFF.

The V and J genes are TRBV6-5 and TRBJ2-6; D gene unclear. The CDR3 extends over 14 amino acids. From germline, CDR1 is MNHEY and CDR2 SVGAGI. Trimming removed 6 bases at V and 4 bases at J, with 10 bases between. The CDR3 sequence: CASRRESGANVLTF. Written as DNA, the CDR3 is TGTGCCAGCAGACGAGAGTCCGGGGCCAACGTCCTGACTTTC.

The gene calls are TRBV6-5 and TRBJ1-5; D remains ambiguous. Trimming stripped 0 bases from V and 6 bases from J, with 6 bases between. The CDR3 covers 13 residues. Germline CDR1 reads MNHEY; CDR2 reads SVGAGI. Here the CDR3 DNA reads TGTGCCAGCAGTTACTCGAGGGTTCAGCCCCAGCATTTT. Its protein is CASSYSRVQPQHF.

The V call is TRBV19, the J call TRBJ2-1; TRBD2 agrees at 14 bases. Per germline, CDR1 LNHDA and CDR2 SQIVND (reference sequence). This CDR3 has 14 residues. V lost 8 bases to trimming and J lost 8 bases; unmatched junction nucleotides: 5. CDR3 DNA: TGTGCCAGTGGGACTAGCGGGAGTGTGTATGAGCAGTTCTTC. Protein product: CASGTSGSVYEQFF.

The chain links TRBV4-2 to TRBJ1-4; perhaps TRBD1 as D (5 bases). Trimming removed 0 bases at V and 10 bases at J, with 18 bases between. Germline V gene data show CDR1 as LGHNA and CDR2 as YNFKEQ. The CDR3 extends over 16 amino acids. The CDR3 loop is CASSQDEGTPRGKLFF. The CDR3, as DNA: TGTGCCAGCAGCCAAGATGAGGGCACCCCGAGGGGAAAACTGTTTTTT.

The chain combines TRBV28 with TRBJ2-1, with 12 bases fitting TRBD2. V was clipped by 7 bases and J by 5 bases; unmatched bases: 3. Per the germline V gene, CDR1 is MDHEN and CDR2 is SYDVKM. CDR3 length equals 14 residues. CDR3 loop: CASTTSGRHNEQFF. CDR3 bases: TGTGCCAGCACGACTAGCGGGAGACACAATGAGCAGTTCTTC.

The rearrangement joins TRBV15 to TRBJ2-7; 11 nucleotides line up with TRBD2. This CDR3 comprises 17 residues. V lost 1 base and J lost 5; bases outside the gene matches: 10. Germline V gives CDR1 LNHNV, CDR2 YYDKDF (reference sequence). The CDR3 protein is CATSRGGSGRAVNEQYF. The CDR3 coding sequence is TGTGCCACCAGCAGAGGAGGTAGCGGGAGGGCCGTGAACGAGCAGTACTTC. The full variable domain, its missing parts supplied by reference TRBV15 and TRBJ2-7, is DAMVIQNPRYQVTQFGKPVTLSCSQTLNHNVMYWYQQKSSQAPKLLFHYYDKDFNNEADTPDNFQSRRPNTSFCFLDIRSPGLGDTAMYLCATSRGGSGRAVNEQYFGPGTRLTVT.

The V and J genes are TRBV6-4 and TRBJ2-2; D possibly corresponds to TRBD1 (6 bases). CDR1 is MRHNA and CDR2 is SNTAGT in the germline V gene. V was shortened by 9 bases and J by 5 bases, with 10 bases between the two germline ends. The CDR3 has 12 amino acids. The CDR3, as DNA: TGTGCCAGGAAAAGGGGGACCGGGGAGCTGTTTTTT. Translated: CARKRGTGELFF.

This clone appeared once. J is TRBJ1-2 and V is TRBV27, with 9 nucleotides matching TRBD1. Trimming removed 10 bases from V and 6 bases from J; junction bases left unmatched: 3. Germline V gives CDR1 MNHEY, CDR2 SMNVEV (reference sequence). CDR3 length equals 11 residues. The CDR3 here is CANRTGDGYTF. The CDR3 DNA is TGTGCCAACAGGACAGGGGATGGCTACACCTTC.

Only a few counts were recorded for this clone. This chain joins TRBV9 and TRBJ2-7; 8 nucleotides line up with TRBD1. V lost 4 bases and J lost 6; bases outside the gene matches: 12. CDR1 and CDR2 (germline): SGDLS, YYNGEE. The CDR3 covers 15 residues. For the CDR3, the DNA is TGTGCCAGCAGCTATTCCTCGGACAGGGTATCCGAGCAGTACTTC. Protein: CASSYSSDRVSEQYF.